The 18 T cell receptor beta chains presented below share a single source sample, sequenced in a study of T cell responses to AZD1222 COVID-19 vaccine. The assay was immunoSEQ multiplex PCR, and TCRdb's table has in-frame clones only and misses some. The table shows approximately 100,000 clones, with roughly 91% occurring only once. Sample: peripheral blood, taken on day 0 of AZD1222 vaccination. The receptors stem from an adult in good health.

V is TRBV9 and J is TRBJ1-3; D call uncertain. CDR1 and CDR2 (germline): SGDLS, YYNGEE. CDR3 length: 13 amino acids. V lost 3 bases and J 2 bases, leaving 6 bases between the germline ends. In DNA form, the CDR3 reads TGTGCCAGCAGCGACCGAACTGGAAACACCATATATTTT. It is translated as CASSDRTGNTIYF.

V is TRBV28 and J is TRBJ2-1; D possibly corresponds to TRBD1 (6 bases). Looked up from germline, CDR1 is MDHEN and CDR2 is SYDVKM. Trimming removed 4 bases at V and 15 bases at J, with 16 bases between. The CDR3 runs 12 residues. CDR3 sequence (DNA): TGTGCCAGCAGTTCCCCCCCAGGGGTTAGGTTCTTC. Protein: CASSSPPGVRFF.

The CDR3: CASSQEIGPREQYF. The CDR3 bases are TGCGCCAGCAGCCAAGAAATCGGCCCCAGAGAGCAGTACTTC. The rearrangement uses TRBV4-3 and TRBJ2-7; D unclear. The germline V gene encodes CDR1 LGHNA and CDR2 YSLEER. The CDR3 runs 14 residues. Trimming stripped 0 bases from V and 7 bases from J, with 13 bases between.

The chain is built from TRBV6-5 and TRBJ1-2, with TRBD1 matching 9 bases. CDR1 is MNHEY and CDR2 is SVGAGI in the germline V gene. Trimming at V came to 6 bases and at J to 7 bases, leaving 12 bases not matched to a gene. The CDR3 contains 15 residues. The CDR3: CASSGGEQGAFGYTF. CDR3 nucleotide sequence: TGTGCCAGCAGCGGGGGGGAACAGGGGGCGTTTGGCTACACCTTC.

The chain is built from TRBV15 and TRBJ1-2, with D perhaps matching TRBD1 (6 bases). This CDR3 comprises 15 residues. The V gene's germline CDR1 is LNHNV and CDR2 YYDKDF (reference sequence). V was shortened by 1 base and J by 4 bases, with 13 bases between the two germline ends. The CDR3 coding sequence is TGTGCCACCAGCAGAGGTGGGGGCGATACCTATGGCTACACCTTC. This gives the protein CATSRGGGDTYGYTF. Full variable domain (missing parts from reference TRBV15 and TRBJ1-2): DAMVIQNPRYQVTQFGKPVTLSCSQTLNHNVMYWYQQKSSQAPKLLFHYYDKDFNNEADTPDNFQSRRPNTSFCFLDIRSPGLGDTAMYLCATSRGGGDTYGYTFGSGTRLTVV.

The chain combines TRBV2 with TRBJ2-2; D is possibly TRBD1 (6 bases). This CDR3 has 14 amino acids. Deletions cut 4 bases from V and 7 bases from J, with 13 bases between. CDR1 is SNHLY and CDR2 is FYNNEI in the germline V gene. The CDR3 DNA follows: TGTGCCAGCAGTGGACAGGTCCGAAGCGGGGAGCTGTTTTTT. Translation: CASSGQVRSGELFF.

The V call is TRBV7-2, the J call TRBJ2-3; 8 positions match TRBD2. Germline loops: CDR1 SGHTA, CDR2 FQGNSA. J was trimmed by 2 bases and V by 3 bases; bases with no gene match: 13. The CDR3 extends over 18 amino acids. CDR3 sequence: CASSFRPRGGWDTDTQYF. The CDR3 DNA follows: TGTGCCAGCAGCTTTAGGCCTCGGGGGGGCTGGGACACAGATACGCAGTATTTT.

This clone is a singleton in its sample. The gene calls are TRBV27 and TRBJ1-5; D uncertain. The V gene's germline CDR1 is MNHEY and CDR2 SMNVEV (reference sequence). This CDR3 comprises 14 residues. Trimming took 7 bases from V and 9 from J, leaving 19 bases between them. The CDR3 region has the DNA TGTGCCAGCATCCTTATCCACCGTGAGAGGCCCCAGCATTTT. It yields the protein CASILIHRERPQHF.

This clone was observed a few times. The chain has TRBV10-3 and TRBJ2-7, with TRBD1 matching over 7 bases. This CDR3 has 14 amino acids. In germline, CDR1 is ENHRY, CDR2 SYGVKD. V lost 4 bases to trimming and J lost 3 bases; unmatched junction nucleotides: 6. The CDR3 coding sequence is TGTGCCATCAGTGCGGCACAGGGGAACTACGAGCAGTACTTC. It is translated as CAISAAQGNYEQYF.

V gene TRBV6-5 combines with J gene TRBJ1-2; D ambiguous. Trimming stripped 2 bases from V and 4 bases from J, with 14 bases between. The germline V gene has CDR1 MNHEY and CDR2 SVGAGI. The length of the CDR3 is 15 residues. DNA for the CDR3: TGTGCCAGCAGTTACAGTAGGGATCCGCTCTATGGCTACACCTTC. Translating gives CASSYSRDPLYGYTF.

The chain employs TRBV5-1 and TRBJ2-4, with D maybe TRBD1 (6 bases). Germline V gene data show CDR1 as SGHRS and CDR2 as YFSETQ. The CDR3 loop spans 14 amino acids. Trimming took off 1 base at V and 6 bases at J, with 11 bases between the two ends. The CDR3 here is CASSLTGFGNIQYF. Written as DNA, the CDR3 is TGCGCCAGCAGCTTGACAGGGTTCGGAAACATTCAGTACTTC.

This chain uses TRBV3-1 (or the pseudogene TRBV3-2) with TRBJ1-5; D might be TRBD1 (5 bases). Trimming took 1 base from V and 4 from J, leaving 20 bases between them. This CDR3 has 18 residues. Germline CDR1 reads LGHDT; CDR2 reads YNNKEL (reference sequence). The CDR3 region is CASSQGGNIFGANQPQHF. The CDR3 region has the DNA TGTGCCAGCAGCCAAGGGGGGAACATCTTCGGGGCAAATCAGCCCCAGCATTTT.

The chain links TRBV19 to TRBJ1-3; 11 bases map to TRBD1. Germline CDR1 and CDR2: LNHDA and SQIVND (reference sequence). The trim removed 10 bases at V and 0 bases at J, leaving 5 bases unmatched. There are 15 residues in the CDR3. The CDR3 loop reads CATRDRGFSGNTIYF. As DNA, the CDR3 is TGTGCCACCCGGGACAGGGGGTTCTCTGGAAACACCATATATTTT.

The rearrangement uses TRBV10-2 and TRBJ1-5; D perhaps matches TRBD1 (5 bases). Per the germline V gene, CDR1 is WSHSY and CDR2 is SAAADI. The V end lost 7 bases, the J end lost 3 bases, and 13 bases lay between the germline ends. The CDR3 has 14 amino acids. CDR3 nucleotides: TGCGCCAGCAATCCAGACAGAGACAATCAGCCCCAGCATTTT. Encoded protein: CASNPDRDNQPQHF.

This clone was seen a single time. The genes are TRBV9 and TRBJ2-4; 13 bases fit TRBD2. The CDR3 loop spans 14 amino acids. CDR1 and CDR2 (germline): SGDLS, YYNGEE. With 5 bases clipped from V and 7 bases from J, the junction kept 3 bases outside the gene matches. The CDR3 region has the DNA TGTGCCAGCAGTGCGACTAGCGGGAGGAACATTCAGTACTTC. It translates to CASSATSGRNIQYF.

V usage is TRBV5-6 and J usage is TRBJ2-7; 7 positions agree with TRBD2. Trimming at V came to 3 bases and at J to 2 bases, leaving 5 bases not matched to a gene. Germline CDR1 reads SGHDT; CDR2 reads YYEEEE. The CDR3 has 14 amino acids. The CDR3, as DNA: TGTGCCAGCAGCTGGGGGGACTACCCCTACGAGCAGTACTTC. Translating it yields CASSWGDYPYEQYF.

This clone was seen more than once but under ten times. The CDR3: CASSLFRNTEAFF. The CDR3 coding sequence is TGTGCCAGCAGTTTATTTCGGAACACTGAAGCTTTCTTT. V usage is TRBV27 and J usage is TRBJ1-1; D is unresolved. The CDR3 contains 13 residues. Germline assignment: CDR1 MNHEY and CDR2 SMNVEV (reference sequence). Trimming left V 1 base short and J 1 base short, with 4 bases between.

The rearrangement joins TRBV5-1 to TRBJ2-1; 9 nucleotides align to TRBD2. Germline assignment: CDR1 SGHRS and CDR2 YFSETQ. There are 14 residues in the CDR3. The trim removed 4 bases at V and 5 bases at J, leaving 4 bases unmatched. Here the CDR3 reads CASSAGTSHNEQFF. In DNA form, the CDR3 reads TGCGCCAGCAGCGCCGGGACTAGCCACAATGAGCAGTTCTTC.